This T cell receptor (beta chain) was captured by sequencing in a study of blood T cell repertoires in COVID-19. The wider study: Spain, Italy and the United States supplied samples that represented acute and convalescent COVID-19. PBMCs, B-cell-depleted T cells, or T cells provided the cDNA or gDNA that made up the material.

Everyone who took part was about 18 to 90 years old, and they came from about 23 US areas. Participants' reported clinical history set cohort assignment. Losses at the gene ends were 2 bases for V and 3 bases for J; bases not matched to a gene: 10. CDR3 length equals 17 residues. Germline assignment: CDR1 SGHDT and CDR2 YYEEEE. Using immunoSEQ multiplex PCR, the repertoire was profiled, and TCRdb retains in-frame clones only, with some absent. The table lists under 300,000 clones, approximately 90% of them singletons. The material sequenced was PBMCs or T cells enriched from blood (not recorded which). The clonotype was recovered from a woman aged 25 to 45 with acute COVID-19. The chain recombines TRBV5-6 with TRBJ2-3, with 9 bases aligning to TRBD2. The CDR3 DNA is TGTGCCAGCAGCTTAAACATGGGAGCGGGGGGTACAGATACGCAGTATTTT. Translated: CASSLNMGAGGTDTQYF.